This entry lists 19 T cell receptor beta chains sequenced from one sample in a study of blood T cell repertoires in COVID-19. Generated by immunoSEQ multiplex PCR, the TCRdb table keeps only in-frame clones and is missing some. The table records 250,000 to 350,000 clones, about 89% of them present only once. The sample was peripheral blood. The receptor source for this set is a woman aged 60-75 years with acute or convalescent COVID-19.

This chain uses TRBV28 with TRBJ1-5; tentatively, D is TRBD1 (5 bases). Per the germline V gene, CDR1 is MDHEN and CDR2 is SYDVKM. This CDR3 contains 15 residues. V lost 3 bases and J lost 7, with 16 bases in between. The CDR3 reads CASSFGRGMVQPQHF. In nucleotides, the CDR3 is TGTGCCAGCAGTTTTGGTCGGGGGATGGTGCAGCCCCAGCATTTT.

V is TRBV24-1 and J is TRBJ1-2; TRBD1 matches at 7 bases. Germline-derived CDR1 and CDR2 are KGHDR and SFDVKD. The CDR3 spans 12 residues. V shed 7 bases, J shed 7 bases, and the junction held 5 bases outside the gene matches. CDR3 region: CATRIQGFGYTF. CDR3 sequence (DNA): TGTGCCACCAGAATACAGGGGTTTGGCTACACCTTC.

The rearrangement links TRBV3-1 (or the pseudogene TRBV3-2) to TRBJ1-2; D possibly corresponds to TRBD1 (6 bases). CDR1 is LGHDT and CDR2 is YNNKEL in the germline V gene (reference sequence). The CDR3 loop spans 14 amino acids. V gave up 3 bases and J gave up 8 bases, with 16 bases separating them. CDR3 in DNA: TGTGCCAGCAGCCATTCGGGTCCCCAGGGGGGCTACACCTTC. Translation: CASSHSGPQGGYTF.

The chain has TRBV7-6 and TRBJ2-7, with D perhaps TRBD2 (6 bases). The CDR3 sequence is 12 residues long. Germline-derived CDR1 and CDR2 are SGHVS and FNYEAQ. V was shortened by 5 bases and J by 5 bases, with 10 bases between the two germline ends. CDR3 sequence: CASSPLADEQYF. The CDR3 nucleotides read TGTGCCAGCAGCCCCTTAGCGGACGAGCAGTACTTC. The whole variable domain, filled in from reference TRBV7-6 and TRBJ2-7, reads GAGVSQSPRYKVTKRGQDVALRCDPISGHVSLYWYRQALGQGPEFLTYFNYEAQQDKSGLPNDRFSAERPEGSISTLTIQRTEQRDSAMYRCASSPLADEQYFGPGTRLTVT.

This clone was picked up a small number of times. The rearrangement links TRBV19 to TRBJ2-1, with TRBD2 identical over 11 bases. The V and J ends lost 3 bases and 4 bases, in that order; junction bases with no gene match: 5. The CDR3 has 16 residues. The germline V gene has CDR1 LNHDA and CDR2 SQIVND (reference sequence). CDR3: CASSIPASGGYNEQFF. The CDR3 DNA sequence: TGTGCCAGTAGTATTCCGGCTAGCGGGGGGTACAATGAGCAGTTCTTC.

This chain connects TRBV30 to TRBJ2-1; TRBD1 aligns across 9 bases. Germline assignment: CDR1 GTSNPN and CDR2 SVGIG (reference sequence). The CDR3 is made up of 15 amino acids. The V and J ends lost 2 bases and 5 bases, in that order; junction bases with no gene match: 7. CDR3 sequence reads: CAWSPGQGGNNEQFF. CDR3 coding DNA: TGTGCCTGGAGTCCGGGACAGGGTGGCAACAATGAGCAGTTCTTC.

This chain links TRBV10-1 with TRBJ2-4, with a weak D call TRBD2 (5 bases). The V gene's germline CDR1 is WNHNN and CDR2 SYGVQD (reference sequence). The CDR3 runs 19 residues. Trimming removed 8 bases at V and 0 bases at J, with 26 bases between. DNA for the CDR3: TGCGCCAGCGGAAAGAGGGTACACCGGGCCCTTCTAGCCAAAAACATTCAGTACTTC. Its protein is CASGKRVHRALLAKNIQYF.

In this sample, this clone turned up once. The genes are TRBV5-6 and TRBJ2-1; 11 nucleotides agree with TRBD2. With 0 bases clipped from V and 3 bases from J, the junction kept 5 bases outside the gene matches. The length of the CDR3 is 17 residues. CDR1 SGHDT and CDR2 YYEEEE come from the germline V gene. The CDR3 DNA follows: TGTGCCAGCAGCTTGGTGTCTAGCGGGGGGTTCTACAATGAGCAGTTCTTC. This gives the protein CASSLVSSGGFYNEQFF.

The rearrangement joins TRBV11-2 to TRBJ2-1, with D possibly being TRBD2 (7 bases). Trimming left V 8 bases short and J 8 bases short, with 16 bases between. Germline-derived CDR1 and CDR2 are SGHAT and FQNNGV. There are 13 residues in the CDR3. Here the CDR3 reads CASVRRGGYEQFF. The CDR3 DNA sequence: TGTGCCAGCGTCCGACGCGGGGGCTATGAGCAGTTCTTC.

The table lists this clone with a few counts. The chain couples TRBV11-2 to TRBJ1-4, with 7 bases that match TRBD1. Germline values: CDR1 SGHAT, CDR2 FQNNGV. The trim removed 5 bases at V and 1 base at J, leaving 7 bases unmatched. This CDR3 comprises 16 residues. CDR3 amino acids: CASSPGNRGTNEKLFF. The DNA of the CDR3 is TGTGCCAGCAGCCCTGGAAACAGGGGAACTAATGAAAAACTGTTTTTT.

This clone was detected once. CDR3 nucleotides: TGTGCCAGCAGTGACCCGTTGAGTGGCTACACCTTC. This gives the protein CASSDPLSGYTF. The V call is TRBV2, the J call TRBJ1-2; the D is unclear. Germline assignment: CDR1 SNHLY and CDR2 FYNNEI. Trimming removed 3 bases from V and 7 bases from J, with 9 bases in between. The length of the CDR3 is 12 residues. The full variable domain, completed using reference TRBV2 and TRBJ1-2, is EPEVTQTPSHQVTQMGQEVILRCVPISNHLYFYWYRQILGQKVEFLVSFYNNEISEKSEIFDDQFSVERPDGSNFTLKIRSTKLEDSAMYFCASSDPLSGYTFGSGTRLTVV.

The chain links TRBV19 to TRBJ1-5, with D possibly matching TRBD1 (6 bases). The germline gives CDR1 LNHDA, CDR2 SQIVND (reference sequence). The CDR3 consists of 15 residues. V was cut by 8 bases and J by 1 base, with 15 bases left in between. The CDR3 nucleotides read TGTGCCAGTGATGGGGGCACCACAAGCAATCAGCCCCAGCATTTT. Amino acid sequence: CASDGGTTSNQPQHF.

The chain joins TRBV10-3 to TRBJ2-1; D may be TRBD2 (5 bases). The CDR3 loop spans 15 amino acids. Germline loops: CDR1 ENHRY, CDR2 SYGVKD. V lost 4 bases and J lost 0, with 10 bases in between. In nucleotides, the CDR3 is TGTGCCATCAGTGGGGAGCGCACCTCCTACAATGAGCAGTTCTTC. The encoded protein is CAISGERTSYNEQFF.

CDR3 sequence reads: CASSQEEVSGNTIYF. In nucleotides, the CDR3 is TGCGCCAGCAGCCAGGAAGAGGTCTCTGGAAACACCATATATTTT. The chain has TRBV4-1 and TRBJ1-3; D is unclear. Trimming left V 3 bases short and J 0 bases short, with 9 bases between. The CDR3 contains 15 residues. Germline lookup yields CDR1 MGHRA and CDR2 YSYEKL.

The rearrangement links TRBV6-5 to TRBJ2-5; D gene unclear. CDR1 and CDR2 from the germline V gene are MNHEY and SVGAGI. The CDR3 runs 11 residues. The V end was cut by 8 bases, the J end by 0 bases, with 4 bases between. The CDR3 protein is CASLYQETQYF. The CDR3 nucleotides read TGTGCCAGCCTGTACCAAGAGACCCAGTACTTC.

In this sample, this clone turned up many times. The J gene is TRBJ1-6, the V gene TRBV27; D may be TRBD1 (6 bases). Germline assignment: CDR1 MNHEY and CDR2 SMNVEV (reference sequence). V was pared by 2 bases and J by 6 bases, with 11 bases between. CDR3 size: 15 residues. CDR3 coding DNA: TGTGCCAGCAGTTTAAGTACAGGGTTTAATTCACCCCTCCACTTT. It is translated as CASSLSTGFNSPLHF.

The chain combines TRBV30 with TRBJ1-3; a weak D match, TRBD1 (6 bases). CDR1 and CDR2 (germline): GTSNPN, SVGIG (reference sequence). Trimming left V 7 bases short and J 0 bases short, with 16 bases between. The CDR3 is 15 residues long. The CDR3 sequence is CASTPQGYSGNTIYF. CDR3 nucleotides: TGTGCCTCTACCCCACAGGGCTACTCTGGAAACACCATATATTTT.

V gene TRBV25-1 combines with J gene TRBJ1-1; TRBD1 is a possible D gene (5 bases). V lost 1 base and J 5 bases, leaving 14 bases between the germline ends. The CDR3 contains 15 residues. Germline V gene sequence: CDR1 MGHDK, CDR2 SYGVNS. This chain's CDR3 is CASSESPPGITEAFF. For the CDR3, the DNA is TGTGCCAGCAGTGAATCGCCCCCAGGGATTACTGAAGCTTTCTTT.

This chain uses TRBV29-1 with TRBJ2-3; TRBD1 matches at 8 bases. V was clipped by 6 bases and J by 5 bases; unmatched bases: 10. The length of the CDR3 is 14 residues. Looked up from germline, CDR1 is SQVTM and CDR2 is ANQGSEA. The CDR3 loop is CSVSGTGSRDTQYF. DNA of the CDR3: TGCAGCGTATCCGGGACAGGCAGTCGAGATACGCAGTATTTT.